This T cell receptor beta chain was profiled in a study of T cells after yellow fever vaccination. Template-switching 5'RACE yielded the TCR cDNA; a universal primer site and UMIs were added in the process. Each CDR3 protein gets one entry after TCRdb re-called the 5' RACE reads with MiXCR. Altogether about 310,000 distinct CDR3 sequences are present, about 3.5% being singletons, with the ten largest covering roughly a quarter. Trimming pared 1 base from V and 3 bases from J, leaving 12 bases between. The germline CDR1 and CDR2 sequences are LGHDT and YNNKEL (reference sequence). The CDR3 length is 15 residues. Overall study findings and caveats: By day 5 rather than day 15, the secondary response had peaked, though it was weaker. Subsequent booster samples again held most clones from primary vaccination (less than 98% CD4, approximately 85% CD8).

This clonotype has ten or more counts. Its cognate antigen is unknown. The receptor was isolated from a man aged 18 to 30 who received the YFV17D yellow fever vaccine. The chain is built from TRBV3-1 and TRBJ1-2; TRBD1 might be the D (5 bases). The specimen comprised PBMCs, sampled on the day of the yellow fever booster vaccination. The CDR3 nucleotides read TGTGCCAGCAGCCAAGGGTGGGGGACCGACTATGGCTACACCTTC. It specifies CASSQGWGTDYGYTF.